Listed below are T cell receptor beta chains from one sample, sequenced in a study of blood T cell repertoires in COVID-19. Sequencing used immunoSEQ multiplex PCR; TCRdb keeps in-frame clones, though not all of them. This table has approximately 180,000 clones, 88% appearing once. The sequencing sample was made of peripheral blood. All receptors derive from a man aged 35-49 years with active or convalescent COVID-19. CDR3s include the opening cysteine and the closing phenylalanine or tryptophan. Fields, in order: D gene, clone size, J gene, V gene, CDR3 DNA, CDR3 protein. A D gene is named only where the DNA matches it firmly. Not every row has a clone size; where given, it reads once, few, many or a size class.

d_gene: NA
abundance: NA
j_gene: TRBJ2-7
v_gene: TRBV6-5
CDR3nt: TGTGCCAGCAGTTCCACGACAGCCACGTACGAGCAGTACTTC
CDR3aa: CASSSTTATYEQYF

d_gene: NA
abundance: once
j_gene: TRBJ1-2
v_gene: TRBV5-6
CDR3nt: TGTGCCAGCAGCTTGGCCCTGAGAGGGTACACCTTC
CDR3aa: CASSLALRGYTF

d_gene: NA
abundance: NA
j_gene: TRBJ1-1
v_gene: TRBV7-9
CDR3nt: TGTGCCAGCAGCTTATCAGGGGATGAAGCTTTCTTT
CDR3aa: CASSLSGDEAFF

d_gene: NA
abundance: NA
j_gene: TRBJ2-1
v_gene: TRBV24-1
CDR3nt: TGTGCCACCAGTCGGGCGGGATCGGTCGATGAGCAGTTCTTC
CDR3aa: CATSRAGSVDEQFF

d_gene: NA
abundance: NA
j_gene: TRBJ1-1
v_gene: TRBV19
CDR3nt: TGTGCCAGTAGTATAGATCGAGGAGTTTTCACTGAAGCTTTCTTT
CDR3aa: CASSIDRGVFTEAFF

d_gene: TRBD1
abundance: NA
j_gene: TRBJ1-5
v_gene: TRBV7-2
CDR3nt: TGTGCCAGAACCTCCATTACGGGACAGGGACGTCAAAGCAATCAGCCCCAGCATTTT
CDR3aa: CARTSITGQGRQSNQPQHF

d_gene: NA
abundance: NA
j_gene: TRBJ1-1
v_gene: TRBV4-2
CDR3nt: TGTGCCAGCAGCCAAGATATCAGGACTGAAGCTTTCTTT
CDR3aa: CASSQDIRTEAFF

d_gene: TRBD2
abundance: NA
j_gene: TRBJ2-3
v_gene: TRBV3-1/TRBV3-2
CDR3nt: TGTGCCAGCAGCCAAGTCTCTAGCGGGAGCTCGAAAGATACGCAGTATTTT
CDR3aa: CASSQVSSGSSKDTQYF

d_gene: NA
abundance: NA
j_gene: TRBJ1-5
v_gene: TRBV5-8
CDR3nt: TGTGCCAGCAGCCCTCCTGGGGCTGCCTTTGGCAATCAGCCCCAGCATTTT
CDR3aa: CASSPPGAAFGNQPQHF

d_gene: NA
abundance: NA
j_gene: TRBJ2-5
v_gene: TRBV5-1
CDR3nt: TGCGCCAGTAACCCCTCTGGGGGGTGGGAAGAGACCCAGTACTTC
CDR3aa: CASNPSGGWEETQYF

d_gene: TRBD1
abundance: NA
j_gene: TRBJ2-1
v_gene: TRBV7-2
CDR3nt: TGTGCCAGCAGCCCCCAATTAACGACAGGGGACCGCAATGAGCAGTTCTTC
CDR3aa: CASSPQLTTGDRNEQFF

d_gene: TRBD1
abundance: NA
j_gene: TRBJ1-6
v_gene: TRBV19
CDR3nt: TGTGCCAGTAGCCCGACAGGGGGGCATTCACCCCTCCACTTT
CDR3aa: CASSPTGGHSPLHF

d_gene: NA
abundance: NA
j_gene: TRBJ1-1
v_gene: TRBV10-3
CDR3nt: TGTGCCATCAGTAACAACCGGGACACTGAAGCTTTCTTT
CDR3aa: CAISNNRDTEAFF

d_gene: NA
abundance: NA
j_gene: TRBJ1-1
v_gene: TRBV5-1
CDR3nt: TGCGCCAGCAGCTTGGGGGCCACCACTGAAGCTTTCTTT
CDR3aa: CASSLGATTEAFF

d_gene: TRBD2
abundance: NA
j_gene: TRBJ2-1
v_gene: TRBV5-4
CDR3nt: TGTGCCAGCAGCTTTGGGGGACTAGCGGGGGCGTACAATGAGCAGTTCTTC
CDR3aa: CASSFGGLAGAYNEQFF

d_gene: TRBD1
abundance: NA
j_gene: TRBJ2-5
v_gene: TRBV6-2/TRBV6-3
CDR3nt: TGTGCCAGCAGTTACTATGGCGACAGGGGGCGAGGGGAGACCCAGTACTTC
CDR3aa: CASSYYGDRGRGETQYF

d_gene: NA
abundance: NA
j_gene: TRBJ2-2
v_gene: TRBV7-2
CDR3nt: TGTGCCAGCAGTTTCGACATGTCCGGGGAGCTGTTTTTT
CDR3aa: CASSFDMSGELFF

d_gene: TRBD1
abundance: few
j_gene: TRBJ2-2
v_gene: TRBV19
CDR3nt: TGTGCCAGTAGTTACGACAGGGGCACCGGGGAGCTGTTTTTT
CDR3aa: CASSYDRGTGELFF

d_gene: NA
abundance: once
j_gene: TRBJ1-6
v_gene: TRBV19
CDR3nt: TGTGCCAGTTCCTCGGGGGTGAGTAATTCACCCCTCCACTTT
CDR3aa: CASSSGVSNSPLHF

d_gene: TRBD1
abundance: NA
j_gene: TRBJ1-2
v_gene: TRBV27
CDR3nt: TGTGCCAGCACCGCGGACAGGAGGTATGGCTACACCTTC
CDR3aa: CASTADRRYGYTF

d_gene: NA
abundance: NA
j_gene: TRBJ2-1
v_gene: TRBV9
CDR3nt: TGTGCCAGCAGCGTCAGGGCGATGTCCTACAATGAGCAGTTCTTC
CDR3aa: CASSVRAMSYNEQFF

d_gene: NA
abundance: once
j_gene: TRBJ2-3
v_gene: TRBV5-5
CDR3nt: TGTGCCAGCAGCCCCTGGAGTGTCACAGATACGCAGTATTTT
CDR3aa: CASSPWSVTDTQYF

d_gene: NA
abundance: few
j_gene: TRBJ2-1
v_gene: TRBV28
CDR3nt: TGTGCCTGCACCGAGGCACGTGAGCAGTTCTTC
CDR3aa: CACTEAREQFF

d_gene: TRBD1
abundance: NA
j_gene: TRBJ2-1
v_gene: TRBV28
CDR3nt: TGTGCCAGCAGTTCCACAAACAGGGGGAAAAATGAGCAGTTCTTC
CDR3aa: CASSSTNRGKNEQFF

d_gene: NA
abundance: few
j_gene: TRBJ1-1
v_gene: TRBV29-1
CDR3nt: TGCAGCGTTGCCGCGGGGGTAAACACTGAAGCTTTCTTT
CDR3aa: CSVAAGVNTEAFF

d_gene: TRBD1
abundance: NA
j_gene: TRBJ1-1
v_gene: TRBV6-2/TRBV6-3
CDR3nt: TGTGCCAGCAGTACTACAGGGGGCACTGAAGCTTTCTTT
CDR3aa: CASSTTGGTEAFF

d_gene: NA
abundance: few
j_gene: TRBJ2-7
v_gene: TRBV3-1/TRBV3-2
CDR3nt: TGTGCCAGCAGCCCTGACCCCGGGGAGGCAACCTACGAGCAGTACTTC
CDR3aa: CASSPDPGEATYEQYF

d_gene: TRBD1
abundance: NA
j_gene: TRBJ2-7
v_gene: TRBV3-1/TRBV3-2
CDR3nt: TGTGCCAGCAGCCGGCAGGGGGCGGGAAGGTTCCACGAGCAGTACTTC
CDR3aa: CASSRQGAGRFHEQYF

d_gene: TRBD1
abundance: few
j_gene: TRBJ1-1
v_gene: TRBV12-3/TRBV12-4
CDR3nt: TGTGCCAGCAGGACAGGGGGCACTGAAGCTTTCTTT
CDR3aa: CASRTGGTEAFF

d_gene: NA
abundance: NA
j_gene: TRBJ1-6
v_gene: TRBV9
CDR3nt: TGTGCCAGCAGCTCAGGGGTTGGCTCACCCCTCCACTTT
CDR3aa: CASSSGVGSPLHF

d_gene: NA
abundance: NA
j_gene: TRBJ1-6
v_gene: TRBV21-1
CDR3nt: TGTGCCAATCACCCAACCGGGGGGGGCTCGGAATCACCCCTCCACTTT
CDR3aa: CANHPTGGGSESPLHF

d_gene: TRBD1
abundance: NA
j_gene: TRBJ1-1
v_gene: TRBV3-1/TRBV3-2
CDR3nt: TGTGCCAGCAGCCGATGGACAGGGGACGCGACTGGTGCTGAAGCTTTCTTT
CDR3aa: CASSRWTGDATGAEAFF

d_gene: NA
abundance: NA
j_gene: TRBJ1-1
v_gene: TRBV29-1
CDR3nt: TGCAGCGTGCGAGGCGGGAACACTGAAGCTTTCTTT
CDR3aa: CSVRGGNTEAFF

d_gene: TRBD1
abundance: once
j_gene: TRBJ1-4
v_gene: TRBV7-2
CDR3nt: TGTGCCAGCAGCCACGACAGGGGTTCGGTGAAAAAACTGTTTTTT
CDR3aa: CASSHDRGSVKKLFF

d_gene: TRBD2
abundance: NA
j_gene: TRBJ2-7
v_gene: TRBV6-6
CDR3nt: TGTGCCAGCAGTTACCCGGGGGGGCAGGGTCCTCTCGAGCAGTACTTC
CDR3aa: CASSYPGGQGPLEQYF

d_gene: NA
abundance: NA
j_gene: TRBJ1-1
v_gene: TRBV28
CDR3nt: TGTGCCAGTCGCATCTTACAGGGTATTGCTTTCTTT
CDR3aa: CASRILQGIAFF

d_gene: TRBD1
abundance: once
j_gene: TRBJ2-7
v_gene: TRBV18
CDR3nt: TGTGCCAGCTCACCGGACTTCACCGGGGACAGGTTTTCCTACGAGCAGTACTTC
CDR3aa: CASSPDFTGDRFSYEQYF

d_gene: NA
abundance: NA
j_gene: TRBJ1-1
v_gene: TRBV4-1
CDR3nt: TGCGCCAGCAGCGAACCCGGGGGAGTCACTGAAGCTTTCTTT
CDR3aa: CASSEPGGVTEAFF

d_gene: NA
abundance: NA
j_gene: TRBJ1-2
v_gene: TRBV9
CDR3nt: TGTGCCAGCAGCGCCACCGGGACACCTAACTATGGCTACACCTTC
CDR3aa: CASSATGTPNYGYTF

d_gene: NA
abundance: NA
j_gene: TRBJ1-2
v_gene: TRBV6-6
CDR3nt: TGTGCCAGCAGTTACGAGGCTAACTATGGCTACACCTTC
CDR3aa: CASSYEANYGYTF

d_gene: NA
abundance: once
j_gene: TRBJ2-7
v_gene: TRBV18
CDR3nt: TGTGCCAGCTCACCACCTCCGGAGACCGAGCAGTACTTC
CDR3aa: CASSPPPETEQYF

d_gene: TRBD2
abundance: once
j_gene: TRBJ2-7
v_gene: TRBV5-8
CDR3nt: TGTGCCAGCAGCTTGGAGGGTCCTAGCGGGAGATACGAGCAGTACTTC
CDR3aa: CASSLEGPSGRYEQYF